These 8 T cell receptor beta chains were sequenced from one sample in a study of T cells in Graves' hyperthyroidism and ophthalmopathy. Amplification targeted TCR beta CDR3 regions from RNA transcripts. The TCR CDR3 was amplified in a first-round RT-PCR using the HTBI primer set. TCRdb reanalysed the multiplex PCR reads using MiXCR and keeps one entry per CDR3 protein. The sample has roughly 560,000 distinct CDR3 sequences, roughly 15% seen once. The sequencing sample was made of blood. The receptors were gathered from a woman aged 40 to 50 with Graves' ophthalmopathy.

The genes are TRBV10-3 and TRBJ2-6, with 10 bases matching TRBD2. Germline lookup yields CDR1 ENHRY and CDR2 SYGVKD. Trimming cost V 2 bases and J 0 bases; bases outside gene matches: 4. There are 18 residues in the CDR3. In nucleotides, the CDR3 is TGTGCCATCAGTGAGGCTAGCGGGGGCAACTCTGGGGCCAACGTCCTGACTTTC. It translates to CAISEASGGNSGANVLTF.

The table lists this clonotype with a few counts. This chain uses TRBV5-1 with TRBJ1-2; TRBD1 agrees at 12 bases. Germline assignment: CDR1 SGHRS and CDR2 YFSETQ. The CDR3 totals 13 residues. The J segment lost 8 bases and the V segment lost 6 bases, leaving 5 bases of the junction unmatched. The CDR3 coding sequence is TGCGCCAGCACGGGACAGGGGGCGCAGGGCTACACCTTC. Protein sequence: CASTGQGAQGYTF.

The chain has TRBV29-1 and TRBJ2-6; no firm D call. V gave up 4 bases and J gave up 3 bases, with 4 bases separating them. The CDR3 sequence is 12 residues long. The germline V gene has CDR1 SQVTM and CDR2 ANQGSEA. The CDR3 spells CSVGSGANVLTF. The DNA of the CDR3 is TGCAGCGTTGGGAGTGGGGCCAACGTCCTGACTTTC.

Ten or more counts support this clonotype. The chain combines TRBV12-3 or TRBV12-4 with TRBJ1-1, with D unresolved. This CDR3 spans 16 amino acids. Trimming shortened V by 2 bases and J by 1 base, and 14 bases separated the two germline ends. The CDR3 is CASSLRLSGWNTEAFF. DNA of the CDR3: TGTGCCAGCAGTTTACGGTTGTCCGGGTGGAACACTGAAGCTTTCTTT.

This clonotype was observed at least ten times. The V gene is TRBV7-3, the J gene TRBJ2-3; D may be TRBD2 (6 bases). CDR1 and CDR2 (germline): SGHTA, FQGTGA. CDR3 size: 18 residues. Deletions cut 0 bases from V and 5 bases from J, with 21 bases between. The chain's CDR3 is CASSLTASGSGEEDTQYF. The CDR3 DNA reads as TGTGCCAGCAGCTTAACAGCTTCGGGTAGCGGAGAGGAAGATACGCAGTATTTT.

The chain carries TRBV5-1 and TRBJ2-4; no clear D. The V gene lost 0 bases and the J gene lost 4 bases, with 11 bases spanning the gap. The germline V gene has CDR1 SGHRS and CDR2 YFSETQ. The CDR3 is 15 amino acids. The CDR3 loop is CASSLAGPEKNIQYF. DNA for the CDR3: TGCGCCAGCAGCTTGGCCGGGCCCGAAAAAAACATTCAGTACTTC.

This clonotype appeared many times. The CDR3 DNA sequence: TGTGCCAGCAGCTCGAGCCCCTATAAGACCTACGAGCAGTACTTC. Translation gives CASSSSPYKTYEQYF. V is TRBV7-9 and J is TRBJ2-7; D call uncertain. Per germline, CDR1 SEHNR and CDR2 FQNEAQ (reference sequence). CDR3 length: 15 amino acids. Trimming took off 4 bases at V and 2 bases at J, with 15 bases between the two ends.

The table lists this clonotype with a few counts. J is TRBJ2-1 and V is TRBV7-3; TRBD2 agrees at 8 bases. This CDR3 contains 15 residues. CDR1 and CDR2 (germline): SGHTA, FQGTGA. V trimming: 5 bases; J trimming: 0 bases; junction bases outside the gene matches: 3. The CDR3 DNA sequence: TGTGCCAGCAGCAAAAGCGGGAGCTCCTACAATGAGCAGTTCTTC. Its translation is CASSKSGSSYNEQFF.